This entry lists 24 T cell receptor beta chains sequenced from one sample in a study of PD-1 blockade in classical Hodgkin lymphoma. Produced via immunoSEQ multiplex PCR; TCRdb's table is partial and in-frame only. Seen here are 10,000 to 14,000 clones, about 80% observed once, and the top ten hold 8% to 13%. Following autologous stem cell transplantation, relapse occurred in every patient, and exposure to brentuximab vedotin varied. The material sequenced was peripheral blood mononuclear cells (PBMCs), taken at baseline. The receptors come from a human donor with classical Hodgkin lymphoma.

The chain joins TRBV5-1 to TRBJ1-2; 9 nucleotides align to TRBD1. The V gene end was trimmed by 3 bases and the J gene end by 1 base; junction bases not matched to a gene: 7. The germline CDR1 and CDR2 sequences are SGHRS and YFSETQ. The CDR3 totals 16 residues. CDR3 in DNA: TGCGCCAGCAGCTCGGACAGGGGAATTTTTAACTATGGCTACACCTTC. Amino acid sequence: CASSSDRGIFNYGYTF.

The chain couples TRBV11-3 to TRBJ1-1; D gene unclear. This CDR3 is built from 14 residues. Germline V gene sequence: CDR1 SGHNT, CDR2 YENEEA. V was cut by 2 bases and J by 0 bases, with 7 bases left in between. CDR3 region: CASSLPPMNTEAFF. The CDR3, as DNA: TGTGCCAGCAGCTTACCTCCTATGAACACTGAAGCTTTCTTT.

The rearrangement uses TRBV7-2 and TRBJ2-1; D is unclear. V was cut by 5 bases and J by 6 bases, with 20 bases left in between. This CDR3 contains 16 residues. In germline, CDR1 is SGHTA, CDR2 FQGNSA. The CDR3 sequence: CASSGRVFTSPNEQFF. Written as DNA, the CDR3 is TGTGCCAGCAGCGGCCGGGTCTTCACTTCTCCCAATGAGCAGTTCTTC.

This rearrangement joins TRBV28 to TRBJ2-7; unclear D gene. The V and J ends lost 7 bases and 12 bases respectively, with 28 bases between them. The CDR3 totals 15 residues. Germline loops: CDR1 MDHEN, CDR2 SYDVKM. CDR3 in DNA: TGTGCCAGCACCTCGTCCGGGCCCACCAAAGTTAGACGGTACTTC. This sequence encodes CASTSSGPTKVRRYF.

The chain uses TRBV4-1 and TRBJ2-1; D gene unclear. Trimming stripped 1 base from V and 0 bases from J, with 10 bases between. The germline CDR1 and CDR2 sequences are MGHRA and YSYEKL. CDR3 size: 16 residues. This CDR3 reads CASSQVDMVSYNEQFF. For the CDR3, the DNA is TGCGCCAGCAGCCAAGTAGACATGGTCTCCTACAATGAGCAGTTCTTC.

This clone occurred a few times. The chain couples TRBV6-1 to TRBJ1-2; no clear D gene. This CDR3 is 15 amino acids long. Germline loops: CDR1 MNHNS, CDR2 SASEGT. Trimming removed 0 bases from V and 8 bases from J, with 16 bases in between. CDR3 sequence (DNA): TGTGCCAGCAGTGAAGCGCAAGGCGGGGTAATAGGCTACACCTTC. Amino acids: CASSEAQGGVIGYTF.

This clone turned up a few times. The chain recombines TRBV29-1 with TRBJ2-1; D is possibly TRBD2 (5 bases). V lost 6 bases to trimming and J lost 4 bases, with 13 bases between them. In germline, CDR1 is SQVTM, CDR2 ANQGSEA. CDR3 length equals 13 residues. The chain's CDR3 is CSVLRGSYNEQFF. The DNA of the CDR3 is TGCAGCGTCCTGAGAGGGAGTTACAATGAGCAGTTCTTC.

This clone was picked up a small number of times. CDR3 sequence: CASSFTGTSPSEQYF. In DNA, the CDR3 is TGCGCCAGCAGCTTCACCGGGACGTCCCCATCCGAGCAGTACTTC. J is TRBJ2-7 and V is TRBV5-1; D could derive from TRBD1 or TRBD2 (5 bases each). This CDR3 is built from 15 residues. Germline assignment: CDR1 SGHRS and CDR2 YFSETQ. V was pared by 2 bases and J by 6 bases, with 18 bases between.

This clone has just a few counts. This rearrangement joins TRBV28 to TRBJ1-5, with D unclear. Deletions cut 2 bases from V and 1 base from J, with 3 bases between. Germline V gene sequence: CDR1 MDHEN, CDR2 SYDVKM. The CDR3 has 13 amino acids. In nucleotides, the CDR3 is TGTGCCAGCAGTTTAATGAGCAATCAGCCCCAGCATTTT. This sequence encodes CASSLMSNQPQHF.

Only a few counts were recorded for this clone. The CDR3 region has the DNA TGTGCCAGCAGCCCCGGACTAGCGGGACCTTACGAGCAGTACTTC. Translation: CASSPGLAGPYEQYF. J is TRBJ2-7 and V is TRBV7-2, with 12 bases aligning to TRBD2. The V and J ends lost 5 bases and 4 bases, in that order; junction bases with no gene match: 6. CDR3 size: 15 residues. Germline loops: CDR1 SGHTA, CDR2 FQGNSA.

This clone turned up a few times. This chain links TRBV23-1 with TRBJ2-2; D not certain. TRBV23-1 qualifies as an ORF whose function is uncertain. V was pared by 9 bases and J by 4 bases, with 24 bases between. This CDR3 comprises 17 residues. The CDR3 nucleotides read TGCGCCAGGGCGAGGATGGATTGCAGGTACGTCACCGGGGAGCTGTTTTTT. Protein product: CARARMDCRYVTGELFF.

The CDR3 region is CASSFFGGTANSPLHF. CDR3 coding DNA: TGTGCCAGCAGCTTCTTTGGGGGGACAGCGAATTCACCCCTCCACTTT. The chain links TRBV5-6 to TRBJ1-6; 7 nucleotides align to TRBD1. The germline V gene encodes CDR1 SGHDT and CDR2 YYEEEE. Trimming at V came to 2 bases and at J to 7 bases, leaving 9 bases not matched to a gene. The CDR3 loop spans 16 amino acids.

CDR3 coding DNA: TGCAGCGCAAGGCCGGGGACACTCACAGATACGCAGTATTTT. It specifies CSARPGTLTDTQYF. The chain couples TRBV29-1 to TRBJ2-3, with D possibly matching TRBD1 (6 bases). Germline CDR1 and CDR2: SQVTM and ANQGSEA. Trimming removed 7 bases at V and 2 bases at J, with 16 bases between. The CDR3 length is 14 residues.

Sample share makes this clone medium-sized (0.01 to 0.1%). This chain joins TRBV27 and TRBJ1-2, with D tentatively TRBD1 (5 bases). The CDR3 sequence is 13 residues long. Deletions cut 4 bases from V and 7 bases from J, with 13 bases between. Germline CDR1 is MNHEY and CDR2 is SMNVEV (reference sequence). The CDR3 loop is CASSWRDGLGYTF. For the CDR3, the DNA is TGTGCCAGCAGTTGGAGGGACGGGCTTGGCTACACCTTC.

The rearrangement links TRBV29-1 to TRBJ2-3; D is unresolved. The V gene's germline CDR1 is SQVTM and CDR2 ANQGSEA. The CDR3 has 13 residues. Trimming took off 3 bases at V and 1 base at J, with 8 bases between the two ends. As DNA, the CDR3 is TGCAGCGTTGACGGGCTAGGCACAGATACGCAGTATTTT. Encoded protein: CSVDGLGTDTQYF.

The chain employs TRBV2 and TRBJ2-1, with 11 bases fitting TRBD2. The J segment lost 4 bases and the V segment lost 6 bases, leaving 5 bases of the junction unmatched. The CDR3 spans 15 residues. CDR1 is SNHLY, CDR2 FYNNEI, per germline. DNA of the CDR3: TGTGCCAGCAGGCGACTAGCGGGGCTATACAATGAGCAGTTCTTC. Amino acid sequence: CASRRLAGLYNEQFF.

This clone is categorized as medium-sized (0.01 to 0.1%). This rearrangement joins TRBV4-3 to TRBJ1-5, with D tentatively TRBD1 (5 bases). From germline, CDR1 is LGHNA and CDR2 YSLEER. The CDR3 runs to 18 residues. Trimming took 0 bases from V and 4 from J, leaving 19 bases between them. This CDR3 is CASSQEVRSGTANQPQHF. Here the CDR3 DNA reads TGCGCCAGCAGCCAAGAGGTTAGGTCGGGGACCGCGAATCAGCCCCAGCATTTT.

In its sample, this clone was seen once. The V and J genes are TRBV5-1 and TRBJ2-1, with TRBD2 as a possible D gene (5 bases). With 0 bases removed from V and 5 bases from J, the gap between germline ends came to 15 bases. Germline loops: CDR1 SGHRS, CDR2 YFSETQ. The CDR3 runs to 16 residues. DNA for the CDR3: TGCGCCAGCAGCTTGGCCAGTGGAGGACCGAACAATGAGCAGTTCTTC. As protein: CASSLASGGPNNEQFF.

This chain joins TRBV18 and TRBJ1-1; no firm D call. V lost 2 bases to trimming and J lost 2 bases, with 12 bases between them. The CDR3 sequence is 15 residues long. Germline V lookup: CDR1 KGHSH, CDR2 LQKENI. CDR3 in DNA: TGTGCCAGCTCACCATTCCAGCTAGAAAACACTGAAGCTTTCTTT. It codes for CASSPFQLENTEAFF.

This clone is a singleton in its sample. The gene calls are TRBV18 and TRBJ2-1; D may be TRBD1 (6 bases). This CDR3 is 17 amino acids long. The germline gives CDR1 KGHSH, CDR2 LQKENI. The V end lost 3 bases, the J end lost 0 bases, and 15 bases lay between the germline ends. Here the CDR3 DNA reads TGTGCCAGCTCACCCCCGGCAGGGGCGAGCTCCTACAATGAGCAGTTCTTC. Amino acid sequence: CASSPPAGASSYNEQFF.

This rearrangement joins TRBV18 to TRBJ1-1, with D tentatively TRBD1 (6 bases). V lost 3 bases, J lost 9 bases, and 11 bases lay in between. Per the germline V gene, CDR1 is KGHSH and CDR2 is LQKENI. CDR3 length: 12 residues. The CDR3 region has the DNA TGTGCCAGCTCACCGGACAGCACAAAAGCTTTCTTT. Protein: CASSPDSTKAFF.

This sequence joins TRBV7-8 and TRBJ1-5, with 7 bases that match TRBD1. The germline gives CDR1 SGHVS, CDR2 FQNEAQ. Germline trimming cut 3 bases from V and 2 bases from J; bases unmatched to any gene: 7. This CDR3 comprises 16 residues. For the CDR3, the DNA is TGTGCCAGCAGCTTCGACAGGGATGAGGGCAATCAGCCCCAGCATTTT. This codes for CASSFDRDEGNQPQHF.

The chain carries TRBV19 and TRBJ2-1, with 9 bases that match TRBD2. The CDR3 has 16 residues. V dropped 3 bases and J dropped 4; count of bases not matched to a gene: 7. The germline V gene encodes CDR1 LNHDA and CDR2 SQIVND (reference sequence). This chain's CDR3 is CASSIPGTSPYNEQFF. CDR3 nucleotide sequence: TGTGCCAGTAGTATCCCCGGGACTAGCCCATACAATGAGCAGTTCTTC.

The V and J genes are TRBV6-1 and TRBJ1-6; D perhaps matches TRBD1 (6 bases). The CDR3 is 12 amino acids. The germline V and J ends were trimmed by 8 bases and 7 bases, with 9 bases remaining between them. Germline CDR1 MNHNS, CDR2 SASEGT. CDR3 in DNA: TGTGCCAGCGCCAGGGGAAATTCACCCCTCCACTTT. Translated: CASARGNSPLHF.